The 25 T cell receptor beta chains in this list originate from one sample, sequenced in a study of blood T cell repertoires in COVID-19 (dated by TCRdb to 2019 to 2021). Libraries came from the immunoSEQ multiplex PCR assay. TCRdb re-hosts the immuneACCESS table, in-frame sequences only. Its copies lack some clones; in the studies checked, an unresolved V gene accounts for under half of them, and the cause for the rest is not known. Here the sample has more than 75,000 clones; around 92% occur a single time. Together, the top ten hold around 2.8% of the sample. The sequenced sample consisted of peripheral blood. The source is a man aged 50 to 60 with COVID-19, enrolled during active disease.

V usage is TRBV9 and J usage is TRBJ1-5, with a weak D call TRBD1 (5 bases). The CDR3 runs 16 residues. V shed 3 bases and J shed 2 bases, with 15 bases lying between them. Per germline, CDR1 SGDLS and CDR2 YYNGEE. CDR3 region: CASSGGGVTGNQPQHF. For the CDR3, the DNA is TGTGCCAGCAGCGGGGGAGGGGTGACGGGCAATCAGCCCCAGCATTTT.

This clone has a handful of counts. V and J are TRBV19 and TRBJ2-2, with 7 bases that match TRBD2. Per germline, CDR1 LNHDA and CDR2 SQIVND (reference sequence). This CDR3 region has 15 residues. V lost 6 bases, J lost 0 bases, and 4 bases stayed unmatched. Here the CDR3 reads CASSWDYANTGELFF. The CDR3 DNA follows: TGTGCCAGTAGCTGGGACTACGCGAACACCGGGGAGCTGTTTTTT.

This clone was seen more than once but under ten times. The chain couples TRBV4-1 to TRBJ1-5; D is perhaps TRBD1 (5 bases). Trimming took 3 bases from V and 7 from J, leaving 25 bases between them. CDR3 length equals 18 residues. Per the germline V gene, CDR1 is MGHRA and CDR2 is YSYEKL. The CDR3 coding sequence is TGCGCCAGCAGCCAGGAAACCCCTTCATCCAGGGCCGTACAGCCCCAGCATTTT. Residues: CASSQETPSSRAVQPQHF.

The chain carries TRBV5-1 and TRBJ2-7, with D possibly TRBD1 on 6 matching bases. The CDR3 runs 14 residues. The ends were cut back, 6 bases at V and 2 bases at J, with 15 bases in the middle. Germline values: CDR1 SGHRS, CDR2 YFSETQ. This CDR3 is CASTPGDLPYEQYF. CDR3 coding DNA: TGCGCCAGCACCCCAGGGGACCTACCCTACGAGCAGTACTTC.

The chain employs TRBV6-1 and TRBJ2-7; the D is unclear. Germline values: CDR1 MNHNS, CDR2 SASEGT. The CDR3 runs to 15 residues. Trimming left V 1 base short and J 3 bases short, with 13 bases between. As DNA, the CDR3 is TGTGCCAGCAGTGAAGGTTTGAAGAGAAGCTACGAGCAGTACTTC. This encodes CASSEGLKRSYEQYF.

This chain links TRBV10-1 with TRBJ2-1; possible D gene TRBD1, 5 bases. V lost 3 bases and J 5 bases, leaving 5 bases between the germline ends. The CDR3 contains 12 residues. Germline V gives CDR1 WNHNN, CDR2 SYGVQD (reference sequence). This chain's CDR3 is CASSDRDNEQFF. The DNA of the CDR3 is TGCGCCAGCAGTGACAGGGACAATGAGCAGTTCTTC.

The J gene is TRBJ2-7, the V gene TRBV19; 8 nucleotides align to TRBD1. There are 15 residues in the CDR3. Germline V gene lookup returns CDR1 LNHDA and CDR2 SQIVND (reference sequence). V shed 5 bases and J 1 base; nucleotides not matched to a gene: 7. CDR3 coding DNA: TGTGCCAGTAGTTCACCGGGACAGGCGTCCTACGAGCAGTACTTC. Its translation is CASSSPGQASYEQYF.

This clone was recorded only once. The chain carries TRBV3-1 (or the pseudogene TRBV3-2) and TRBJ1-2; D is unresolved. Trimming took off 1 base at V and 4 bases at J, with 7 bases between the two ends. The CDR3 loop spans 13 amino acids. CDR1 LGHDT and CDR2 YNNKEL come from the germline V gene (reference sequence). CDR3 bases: TGTGCCAGCAGCCAAGTGTCCAGCTATGGCTACACCTTC. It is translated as CASSQVSSYGYTF.

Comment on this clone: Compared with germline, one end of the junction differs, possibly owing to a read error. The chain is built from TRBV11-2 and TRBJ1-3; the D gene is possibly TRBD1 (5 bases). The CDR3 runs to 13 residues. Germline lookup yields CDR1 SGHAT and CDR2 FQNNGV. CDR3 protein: CASSLDSRNTIYF. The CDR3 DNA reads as TGTGCCAGCAGCCTAGACAGTCGAAACACCATATATTTT.

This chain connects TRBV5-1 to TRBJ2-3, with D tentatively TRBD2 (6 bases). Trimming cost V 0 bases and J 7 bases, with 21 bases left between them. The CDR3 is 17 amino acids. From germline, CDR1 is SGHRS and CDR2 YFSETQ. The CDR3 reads CASSLAVWDFRENTQYF. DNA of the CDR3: TGCGCCAGCAGCTTGGCCGTCTGGGACTTTCGCGAGAATACGCAGTATTTT.

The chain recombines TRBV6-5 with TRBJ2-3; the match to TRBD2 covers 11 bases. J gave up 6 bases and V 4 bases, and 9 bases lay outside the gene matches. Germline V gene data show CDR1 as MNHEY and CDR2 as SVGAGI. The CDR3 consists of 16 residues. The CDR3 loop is CASSFRLAGGLDTQYF. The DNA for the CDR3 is TGTGCCAGCAGTTTCCGGCTAGCGGGGGGCCTGGATACGCAGTATTTT.

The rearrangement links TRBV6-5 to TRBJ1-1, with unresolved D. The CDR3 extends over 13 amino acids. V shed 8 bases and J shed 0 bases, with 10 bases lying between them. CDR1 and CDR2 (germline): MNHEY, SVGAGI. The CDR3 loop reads CASGLSVNTEAFF. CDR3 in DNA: TGTGCCAGCGGCTTATCTGTGAACACTGAAGCTTTCTTT.

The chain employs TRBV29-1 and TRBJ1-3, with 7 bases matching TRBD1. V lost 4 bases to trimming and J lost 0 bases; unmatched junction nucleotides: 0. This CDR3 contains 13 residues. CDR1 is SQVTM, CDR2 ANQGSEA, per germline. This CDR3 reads CSVGDSSGNTIYF. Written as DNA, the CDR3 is TGCAGCGTTGGGGACAGCTCTGGAAACACCATATATTTT. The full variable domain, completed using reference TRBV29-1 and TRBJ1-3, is SAVISQKPSRDICQRGTSLTIQCQVDSQVTMMFWYRQQPGQSLTLIATANQGSEATYESGFVIDKFPISRPNLTFSTLTVSNMSPEDSSIYLCSVGDSSGNTIYFGEGSWLTVV.

The CDR3 nucleotides read TGTGCCAGCAGCTTAGCCGGGATAGGGCAGCCCCAGCATTTT. Its protein product is CASSLAGIGQPQHF. The V call is TRBV7-2, the J call TRBJ1-5; no clear D gene. There are 14 residues in the CDR3. Germline CDR1 and CDR2: SGHTA and FQGNSA. V was trimmed by 0 bases and J by 7 bases, leaving 10 bases between them.

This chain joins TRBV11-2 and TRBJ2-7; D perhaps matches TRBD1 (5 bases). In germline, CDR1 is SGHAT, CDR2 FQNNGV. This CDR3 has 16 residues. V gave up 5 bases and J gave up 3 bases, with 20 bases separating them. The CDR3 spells CASSHLYDSAFYEQYF. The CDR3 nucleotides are TGTGCCAGCAGCCATCTTTATGACAGTGCCTTCTACGAGCAGTACTTC.

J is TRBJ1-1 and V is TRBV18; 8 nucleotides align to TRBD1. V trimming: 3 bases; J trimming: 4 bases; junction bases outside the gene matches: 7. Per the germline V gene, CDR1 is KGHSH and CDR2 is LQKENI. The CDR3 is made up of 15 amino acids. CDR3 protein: CASSPPMGQATEAFF. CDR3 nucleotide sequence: TGTGCCAGCTCACCCCCCATGGGACAGGCCACTGAAGCTTTCTTT.

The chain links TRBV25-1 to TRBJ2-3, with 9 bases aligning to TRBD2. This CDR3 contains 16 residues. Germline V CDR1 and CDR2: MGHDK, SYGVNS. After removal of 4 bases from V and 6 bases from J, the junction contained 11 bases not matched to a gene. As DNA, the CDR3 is TGTGCCAGCAGTGGCGGAAGGAGCGGGAGGCCGGATACGCAGTATTTT. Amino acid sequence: CASSGGRSGRPDTQYF.

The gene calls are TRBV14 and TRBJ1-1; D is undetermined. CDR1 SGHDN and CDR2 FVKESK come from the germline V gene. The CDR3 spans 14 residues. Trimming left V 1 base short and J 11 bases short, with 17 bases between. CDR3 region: CASSQGISRDRAFF. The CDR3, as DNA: TGTGCCAGCAGCCAAGGCATATCGAGAGATCGGGCTTTCTTT.

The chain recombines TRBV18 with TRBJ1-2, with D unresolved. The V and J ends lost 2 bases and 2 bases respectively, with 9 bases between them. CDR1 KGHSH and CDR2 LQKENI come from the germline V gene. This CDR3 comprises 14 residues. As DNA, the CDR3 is TGTGCCAGCTCACCAGGAACAGACAACTATGGCTACACCTTC. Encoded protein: CASSPGTDNYGYTF. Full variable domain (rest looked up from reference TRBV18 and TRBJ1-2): NAGVMQNPRHLVRRRGQEARLRCSPMKGHSHVYWYRQLPEEGLKFMVYLQKENIIDESGMPKERFSAEFPKEGPSILRIQQVVRGDSAAYFCASSPGTDNYGYTFGSGTRLTVV.

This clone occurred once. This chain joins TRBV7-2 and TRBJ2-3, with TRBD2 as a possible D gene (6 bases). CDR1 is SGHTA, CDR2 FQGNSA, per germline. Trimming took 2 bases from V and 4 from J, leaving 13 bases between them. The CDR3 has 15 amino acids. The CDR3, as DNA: TGTGCCAGCAGCTTAATGGGGGGACTCGCAGATACGCAGTATTTT. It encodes CASSLMGGLADTQYF.

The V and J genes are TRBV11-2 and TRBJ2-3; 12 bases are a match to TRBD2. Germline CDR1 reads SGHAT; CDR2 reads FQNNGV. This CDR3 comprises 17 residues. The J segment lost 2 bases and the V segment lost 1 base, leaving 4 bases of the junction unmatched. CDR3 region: CASSLGTSGDVTDTQYF. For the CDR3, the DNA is TGTGCCAGCAGCTTAGGGACTAGCGGGGATGTCACAGATACGCAGTATTTT.

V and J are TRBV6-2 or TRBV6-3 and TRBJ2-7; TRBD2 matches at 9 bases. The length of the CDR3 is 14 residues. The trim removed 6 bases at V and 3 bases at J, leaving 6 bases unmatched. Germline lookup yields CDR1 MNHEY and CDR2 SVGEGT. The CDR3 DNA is TGTGCCAGCAGCATAGCGGGGGCCCGCTACGAGCAGTACTTC. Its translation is CASSIAGARYEQYF.

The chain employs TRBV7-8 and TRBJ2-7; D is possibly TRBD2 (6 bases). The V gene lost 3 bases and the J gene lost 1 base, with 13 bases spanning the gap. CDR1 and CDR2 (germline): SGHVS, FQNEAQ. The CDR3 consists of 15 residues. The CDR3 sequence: CASSLQLAASYEQYF. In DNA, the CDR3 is TGTGCCAGCAGCTTGCAACTAGCTGCATCCTACGAGCAGTACTTC.

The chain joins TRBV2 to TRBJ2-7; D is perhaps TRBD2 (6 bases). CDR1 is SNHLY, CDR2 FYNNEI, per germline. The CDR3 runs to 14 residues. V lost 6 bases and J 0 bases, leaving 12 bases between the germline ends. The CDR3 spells CASRRDGSSYEQYF. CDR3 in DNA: TGTGCCAGCAGGAGGGACGGGAGCTCCTACGAGCAGTACTTC. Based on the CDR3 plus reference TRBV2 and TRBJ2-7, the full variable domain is EPEVTQTPSHQVTQMGQEVILRCVPISNHLYFYWYRQILGQKVEFLVSFYNNEISEKSEIFDDQFSVERPDGSNFTLKIRSTKLEDSAMYFCASRRDGSSYEQYFGPGTRLTVT.

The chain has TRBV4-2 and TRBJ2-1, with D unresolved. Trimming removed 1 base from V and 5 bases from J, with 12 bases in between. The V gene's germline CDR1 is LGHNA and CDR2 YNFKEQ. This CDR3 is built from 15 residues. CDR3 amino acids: CASSQGIGTNNEQFF. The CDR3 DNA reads TGTGCCAGCAGCCAAGGTATCGGCACTAACAATGAGCAGTTCTTC.